These 10 T cell receptor beta chains came from one sample sequenced in a study of blood T cell repertoires in COVID-19. Produced via immunoSEQ multiplex PCR; TCRdb's table is partial and in-frame only. The table lists about 45,000 clones, 85% to 90% of them singletons. The sample taken for sequencing was peripheral blood. These receptors were collected from a human donor in a cohort sampled during active COVID-19.

V is TRBV27 and J is TRBJ1-5, with D uncertain. This CDR3 is 16 amino acids long. Germline V lookup: CDR1 MNHEY, CDR2 SMNVEV (reference sequence). V was trimmed by 3 bases and J by 7 bases, leaving 19 bases between them. CDR3 in DNA: TGTGCCAGCAGTTTCCTCTTTTCGGGGAATGGGCAGCCCCAGCATTTT. Protein product: CASSFLFSGNGQPQHF.

The chain is built from TRBV2 and TRBJ2-5; tentative D call: TRBD1 (5 bases). The CDR3 is 13 residues long. Germline assignment: CDR1 SNHLY and CDR2 FYNNEI. V lost 6 bases, J lost 7 bases, and 15 bases lay in between. CDR3 sequence (DNA): TGTGCCAGCAGCCTCAGCCCCCAGGGGACCCAGTACTTC. Its protein product is CASSLSPQGTQYF.

This clone was seen only a few times. The chain recombines TRBV9 with TRBJ2-7; the D is unclear. Germline values: CDR1 SGDLS, CDR2 YYNGEE. The CDR3 has 13 amino acids. The ends were cut back, 4 bases at V and 4 bases at J, with 12 bases in the middle. The CDR3 protein is CASSFRREYEQYF. The CDR3 DNA is TGTGCCAGCAGCTTTAGAAGAGAGTACGAGCAGTACTTC.

The sample holds one count of this clone. The chain links TRBV4-2 to TRBJ2-1, with 8 bases aligning to TRBD2. The V and J ends lost 1 base and 6 bases, in that order; junction bases with no gene match: 11. CDR3 length: 17 residues. Germline values: CDR1 LGHNA, CDR2 YNFKEQ. The CDR3 DNA is TGTGCCAGCAGCCAAGGCCCCGGGACTAGAATATCCAATGAGCAGTTCTTC. Translated: CASSQGPGTRISNEQFF.

The chain employs TRBV3-1 (or the pseudogene TRBV3-2) and TRBJ2-7; TRBD1 matches at 7 bases. Trimming cost V 2 bases and J 2 bases; bases outside gene matches: 0. The CDR3 loop spans 13 amino acids. Germline CDR1 reads LGHDT; CDR2 reads YNNKEL (reference sequence). CDR3 protein: CASSQQGAYEQYF. In DNA form, the CDR3 reads TGTGCCAGCAGCCAACAGGGGGCCTACGAGCAGTACTTC.

Comments on this clone: The junction differs from germline at one of its ends, possibly a read error. CDR3 sequence reads: CSVQDGANYGYTF. CDR3 DNA: TGCAGCGTTCAAGACGGGGCTAACTATGGCTACACCTTC. This rearrangement joins TRBV29-1 to TRBJ1-2; D remains ambiguous. This CDR3 is built from 13 residues. Germline CDR1 and CDR2: SQVTM and ANQGSEA.

The chain joins TRBV12-3 or TRBV12-4 to TRBJ2-5, with 9 bases identical to TRBD1. V dropped 6 bases and J dropped 5; count of bases not matched to a gene: 4. The CDR3 spans 13 residues. CDR3 loop: CASRKTGGETQYF. The CDR3 DNA reads as TGTGCCAGCAGGAAGACAGGGGGTGAGACCCAGTACTTC.

Only one count was recorded for this clone. The rearrangement links TRBV11-3 to TRBJ2-2; tentative D call: TRBD1 (7 bases). The V and J ends lost 5 bases and 4 bases respectively, with 11 bases between them. Germline CDR1 is SGHNT and CDR2 is YENEEA. This CDR3 region has 14 residues. The CDR3: CASSGGGSTGELFF. The CDR3 nucleotides read TGTGCCAGCAGCGGAGGGGGCAGCACCGGGGAGCTGTTTTTT. Supplemented by reference TRBV11-3 and TRBJ2-2, the full variable domain reads EAGVVQSPRYKIIEKKQPVAFWCNPISGHNTLYWYLQNLGQGPELLIRYENEEAVDDSQLPKDRFSAERLKGVDSTLKIQPAELGDSAVYLCASSGGGSTGELFFGEGSRLTVL.

V usage is TRBV19 and J usage is TRBJ2-7; 8 bases map to TRBD2. Germline V gives CDR1 LNHDA, CDR2 SQIVND (reference sequence). CDR3 length: 15 amino acids. V was clipped by 8 bases and J by 1 base; unmatched bases: 10. The CDR3 is CASSIRAGESYEQYF. The DNA for the CDR3 is TGTGCCAGTTCGATTCGAGCGGGGGAATCCTACGAGCAGTACTTC.

The genes are TRBV6-5 and TRBJ1-2; no clear D. The CDR3 extends over 13 amino acids. Trimming removed 7 bases at V and 3 bases at J, with 12 bases between. The germline V gene encodes CDR1 MNHEY and CDR2 SVGAGI. The CDR3 sequence is CASNLAGYYGYTF. In nucleotides, the CDR3 is TGTGCCAGCAACCTGGCGGGCTACTATGGCTACACCTTC.